What follows are 27 T cell receptor beta chains derived from one specimen sequenced in a study of T cells after yellow fever vaccination. A single record per CDR3 protein comes from TCRdb applying MiXCR to the 5' RACE reads. The sample shows over 300,000 distinct CDR3 sequences, 3.6% of them seen only once. Sequencing used PBMCs, obtained on the day of the yellow fever booster vaccination. The receptors derive from a young man who received the YFV17D yellow fever vaccine.

In this sample, this clonotype turned up a few times. The genes are TRBV4-2 and TRBJ2-7, with 7 bases matching TRBD2. Germline trimming cut 1 base from V and 2 bases from J; bases unmatched to any gene: 17. The CDR3 sequence is 19 residues long. Germline V gene lookup returns CDR1 LGHNA and CDR2 YNFKEQ. In DNA, the CDR3 is TGTGCCAGCAGCCAAGTCCAGGGCGGGCGGGGACTAATCCCCTACGAGCAGTACTTC. Translation gives CASSQVQGGRGLIPYEQYF.

There are many counts of this clonotype. The chain employs TRBV4-2 and TRBJ2-2; D is ambiguous. Germline V gives CDR1 LGHNA, CDR2 YNFKEQ. V lost 4 bases and J lost 7, with 22 bases in between. The CDR3 length is 17 residues. As DNA, the CDR3 is TGTGCCAGCAGCCGAACAACTGGGTCGCGGTTGGGCGGGGAGCTGTTTTTT. Residues: CASSRTTGSRLGGELFF.

The chain has TRBV7-3 and TRBJ1-1, with a possible D match to TRBD1 (6 bases). This CDR3 contains 15 residues. V lost 2 bases and J lost 0, with 10 bases in between. CDR1 and CDR2 from the germline V gene are SGHTA and FQGTGA. The CDR3 DNA reads TGTGCCAGCAGCTTAGGGGGGCCAATGAACACTGAAGCTTTCTTT. As protein: CASSLGGPMNTEAFF.

The sample holds a few counts of this clonotype. V gene TRBV15 combines with J gene TRBJ1-5; D ambiguous. Germline V gives CDR1 LNHNV, CDR2 YYDKDF (reference sequence). V was shortened by 8 bases and J by 3 bases, with 11 bases between the two germline ends. This CDR3 is 13 amino acids long. This CDR3 is CATRDTYNQPQHF. CDR3 sequence (DNA): TGTGCCACCCGAGACACTTACAATCAGCCCCAGCATTTT. Full variable domain (missing parts from reference TRBV15 and TRBJ1-5): DAMVIQNPRYQVTQFGKPVTLSCSQTLNHNVMYWYQQKSSQAPKLLFHYYDKDFNNEADTPDNFQSRRPNTSFCFLDIRSPGLGDTAMYLCATRDTYNQPQHFGDGTRLSIL.

This clonotype was picked up many times. This sequence joins TRBV7-8 and TRBJ1-5; TRBD1 matches 7 bases. Germline assignment: CDR1 SGHVS and CDR2 FQNEAQ. The CDR3 is 18 amino acids. V lost 1 base and J lost 0; bases outside the gene matches: 9. The CDR3 DNA sequence: TGTGCCAGCAGCTTAGGGGCCAGGGGGGTGATTAGCAATCAGCCCCAGCATTTT. It encodes CASSLGARGVISNQPQHF.

This clonotype was seen many times. The chain uses TRBV20-1 and TRBJ2-7; 7 bases are a match to TRBD2. J gave up 4 bases and V 3 bases, and 6 bases lay outside the gene matches. The length of the CDR3 is 13 residues. The V gene's germline CDR1 is DFQATT and CDR2 SNEGSKA (reference sequence). The CDR3 DNA follows: TGCAGTGCTAGTCAGGCGGGAGCATACGAGCAGTACGTC. Translated, it gives CSASQAGAYEQYV.

This clonotype turned up a few times. J is TRBJ2-1 and V is TRBV20-1; D is uncertain. The length of the CDR3 is 14 residues. V was trimmed by 3 bases and J by 0 bases, leaving 9 bases between them. The germline V gene has CDR1 DFQATT and CDR2 SNEGSKA (reference sequence). The DNA for the CDR3 is TGCAGTGCTAGTAAGCAGAACTCCTACAATGAGCAGTTCTTC. Amino acids: CSASKQNSYNEQFF.

This clonotype was counted between two and nine times. The chain employs TRBV28 and TRBJ2-7, with 11 bases aligning to TRBD1. In germline, CDR1 is MDHEN, CDR2 SYDVKM. The length of the CDR3 is 15 residues. J was trimmed by 5 bases and V by 6 bases; bases with no gene match: 9. CDR3 loop: CASSPGQGVDDEQYV. In nucleotides, the CDR3 is TGTGCCAGCAGCCCGGGACAGGGGGTCGACGACGAGCAGTACGTC.

For the CDR3, the DNA is TGTGCCAGCAGCTTAGCAGTGAGGGGGGGCGGTGAGCAGTTCTTC. As protein: CASSLAVRGGGEQFF. The gene calls are TRBV7-9 and TRBJ2-1; the D gene is possibly TRBD2 (7 bases). The CDR3 has 15 residues. Germline CDR1 and CDR2: SEHNR and FQNEAQ (reference sequence). V shed 0 bases and J shed 9 bases, with 15 bases lying between them.

This clonotype was detected only a few times. The chain is built from TRBV7-2 and TRBJ1-1, with D hard to call. V lost 3 bases to trimming and J lost 0 bases, with 8 bases between them. CDR1 and CDR2 from the germline V gene are SGHTA and FQGNSA. The CDR3 contains 14 residues. In DNA, the CDR3 is TGTGCCAGCAGCTTTTTTGGAGTGAACACTGAAGCTTTCTTT. This codes for CASSFFGVNTEAFF.

This clonotype has at least ten counts. The V and J genes are TRBV7-2 and TRBJ1-3; D remains unclear. CDR3 length: 14 amino acids. CDR1 and CDR2 from the germline V gene are SGHTA and FQGNSA. V dropped 3 bases and J dropped 0 bases, with 6 bases sitting between them. The CDR3 coding sequence is TGTGCCAGCAGCTTTAGATCCTCTGGAAACACCATATATTTT. This codes for CASSFRSSGNTIYF.

The chain has TRBV12-3 or TRBV12-4 and TRBJ2-2; TRBD2 might be the D (6 bases). V dropped 7 bases and J dropped 7 bases, with 22 bases sitting between them. The CDR3 length is 16 residues. The CDR3 bases are TGTGCCAGCACACTCACCGAGACTAGAGGTATCGGGGAGCTGTTTTTT. This encodes CASTLTETRGIGELFF.

Many counts were recorded for this clonotype. The chain recombines TRBV5-1 with TRBJ2-7; 8 bases align to TRBD1. The CDR3 consists of 14 residues. J was trimmed by 5 bases and V by 0 bases; bases with no gene match: 4. Germline V gives CDR1 SGHRS, CDR2 YFSETQ. The CDR3 loop is CASSLGDRRNEQYF. The CDR3 DNA reads as TGCGCCAGCAGCTTGGGGGACAGGCGCAACGAGCAGTACTTC.

This rearrangement joins TRBV6-6 to TRBJ2-5; tentatively, D is TRBD2 (7 bases). The CDR3 extends over 17 amino acids. V dropped 1 base and J dropped 5 bases, with 20 bases sitting between them. In germline, CDR1 is MNHNY, CDR2 SVGAGI (reference sequence). The CDR3 coding sequence is TGTGCCAGCAGTTACTTTGCGGGGGCCTCAGTCAGGGAGACCCAGTACTTC. This gives the protein CASSYFAGASVRETQYF.

This clonotype was observed at least ten times. Here the CDR3 reads CASSSRGQIYGYTF. In DNA form, the CDR3 reads TGCGCCAGCAGTTCCAGGGGGCAGATCTATGGCTACACCTTC. The gene calls are TRBV5-1 and TRBJ1-2; the match to TRBD1 covers 8 bases. The V gene's germline CDR1 is SGHRS and CDR2 YFSETQ. There are 14 residues in the CDR3. V shed 5 bases and J 4 bases; nucleotides not matched to a gene: 7.

This clonotype showed up many times. The chain is built from TRBV29-1 and TRBJ1-2, with 8 bases that match TRBD1. Germline values: CDR1 SQVTM, CDR2 ANQGSEA. The CDR3 totals 14 residues. The V gene end was trimmed by 5 bases and the J gene end by 4 bases; junction bases not matched to a gene: 9. CDR3 sequence: CSVTTTTGVYGYTF. CDR3 coding DNA: TGCAGCGTTACCACTACGACAGGGGTCTATGGCTACACCTTC.

This clonotype was observed at least ten times. This chain links TRBV29-1 with TRBJ2-5; D unresolved. The ends were cut back, 0 bases at V and 1 base at J, with 12 bases in the middle. Germline lookup yields CDR1 SQVTM and CDR2 ANQGSEA. The CDR3 consists of 15 residues. The CDR3 nucleotides are TGCAGCGTTGAAGATCTAAGACGGGCCCAAGAGACCCAGTACTTC. It specifies CSVEDLRRAQETQYF.

V is TRBV5-1 and J is TRBJ1-1; 7 bases are shared with TRBD1. The J segment lost 3 bases and the V segment lost 2 bases, leaving 4 bases of the junction unmatched. CDR3 size: 14 residues. From germline, CDR1 is SGHRS and CDR2 YFSETQ. The DNA of the CDR3 is TGCGCCAGCAGCTTTTCAGGGGGGGACACTGAAGCTTTCTTT. Encoded protein: CASSFSGGDTEAFF.

At least ten counts were recorded for this clonotype. The chain recombines TRBV10-3 with TRBJ2-7; D is unclear. CDR1 is ENHRY and CDR2 is SYGVKD in the germline V gene. The CDR3 extends over 13 amino acids. V shed 6 bases and J shed 4 bases, with 13 bases lying between them. This CDR3 reads CAIRGFRGYEQYF. Written as DNA, the CDR3 is TGTGCCATCAGGGGGTTCCGAGGATACGAGCAGTACTTC.

This clonotype was found many times. The chain employs TRBV5-1 and TRBJ2-6; 7 bases are shared with TRBD2. The CDR3 contains 14 residues. Looked up from germline, CDR1 is SGHRS and CDR2 is YFSETQ. The J segment lost 11 bases and the V segment lost 4 bases, leaving 9 bases of the junction unmatched. CDR3 residues: CASSGKTAGDVLTF. The CDR3 bases are TGCGCCAGCAGCGGGAAAACTGCGGGGGACGTCCTGACTTTC.

The table lists this clonotype with many counts. This chain links TRBV5-6 with TRBJ2-4; D remains unclear. The V gene lost 0 bases and the J gene lost 0 bases, with 7 bases spanning the gap. Germline assignment: CDR1 SGHDT and CDR2 YYEEEE. CDR3 length: 15 amino acids. The CDR3 protein is CASSLEGTAKNIQYF. DNA of the CDR3: TGTGCCAGCAGCTTGGAGGGTACAGCCAAAAACATTCAGTACTTC. The full variable domain, with the rest looked up from reference TRBV5-6 and TRBJ2-4, is DAGVTQSPTHLIKTRGQQVTLRCSPKSGHDTVSWYQQALGQGPQFIFQYYEEEERQRGNFPDRFSGHQFPNYSSELNVNALLLGDSALYLCASSLEGTAKNIQYFGAGTRLSVL.

This clonotype was observed many times. The V gene is TRBV5-5, the J gene TRBJ2-1; D possibly corresponds to TRBD1 (6 bases). CDR1 and CDR2 (germline): SGHKS, YYEKEE (reference sequence). V was shortened by 0 bases and J by 4 bases, with 17 bases between the two germline ends. The CDR3 is made up of 17 amino acids. The CDR3 is CASSLAEAGVQYNEQFF. The DNA of the CDR3 is TGTGCCAGCAGCTTGGCCGAGGCAGGGGTGCAGTACAATGAGCAGTTCTTC.

Only a few counts were recorded for this clonotype. In nucleotides, the CDR3 is TGTGCCAGCCACAGCTACCGATCTGGGGCCAACGTCCTGACTTTC. Residues: CASHSYRSGANVLTF. This chain connects TRBV14 to TRBJ2-6; D is uncertain. Germline V gene data show CDR1 as SGHDN and CDR2 as FVKESK. The CDR3 has 15 amino acids. V was pared by 8 bases and J by 1 base, with 12 bases between.

The table lists this clonotype with many counts. The CDR3 is CASSLATRYLTEAFF. The CDR3 nucleotides are TGTGCCAGCAGTTTAGCGACTAGGTACCTCACTGAAGCTTTCTTT. The chain joins TRBV12-3 or TRBV12-4 to TRBJ1-1; D call uncertain. V was shortened by 0 bases and J by 4 bases, with 12 bases between the two germline ends. The CDR3 sequence is 15 residues long.

The chain combines TRBV9 with TRBJ2-3; the D is unclear. CDR1 is SGDLS and CDR2 is YYNGEE in the germline V gene. Trimming removed 0 bases at V and 6 bases at J, with 11 bases between. This CDR3 contains 14 residues. The CDR3 spells CASSVGRSRDTQYF. Written as DNA, the CDR3 is TGTGCCAGCAGCGTAGGCAGGTCGCGGGATACGCAGTATTTT.

This clonotype came up many times. The rearrangement joins TRBV18 to TRBJ2-7, with 12 bases matching TRBD1. Trimming removed 2 bases from V and 3 bases from J; junction bases left unmatched: 2. Germline V gene data show CDR1 as KGHSH and CDR2 as LQKENI. This CDR3 has 15 amino acids. DNA of the CDR3: TGTGCCAGCTCACCAGGGACAGGGGGCATCTACGAGCAGTACTTC. The encoded protein is CASSPGTGGIYEQYF. The complete variable domain, with remaining parts taken from reference TRBV18 and TRBJ2-7, reads NAGVMQNPRHLVRRRGQEARLRCSPMKGHSHVYWYRQLPEEGLKFMVYLQKENIIDESGMPKERFSAEFPKEGPSILRIQQVVRGDSAAYFCASSPGTGGIYEQYFGPGTRLTVT.

This chain connects TRBV5-1 to TRBJ1-1; TRBD1 is a possible D gene (5 bases). V shed 4 bases and J shed 5 bases, with 12 bases lying between them. CDR3 size: 13 residues. Germline values: CDR1 SGHRS, CDR2 YFSETQ. CDR3 DNA: TGCGCCAGCAGCCCAGCCAGGGTAACTGAAGCTTTCTTT. Its translation: CASSPARVTEAFF.